The present TCR beta chain was sequenced within a study of T cell repertoires in cytomegalovirus infection. Looked up from germline, CDR1 is SGHTA and CDR2 is FQGNSA. The trim removed 5 bases at V and 4 bases at J, leaving 5 bases unmatched. This CDR3 is 14 amino acids long. TCRdb reanalysed the reads using MiXCR and keeps one entry per CDR3 protein. The sample has 450,000 to 600,000 distinct CDR3 sequences, under 55% seen once. This clonotype has just a few counts. Its antigen is not identified. The chain has TRBV7-2 and TRBJ1-5; 7 nucleotides match TRBD1. Sequenced here: cultured PBMCs, sampled from culture after CMV antigen stimulation. The TCR was taken from a human donor in good health (CMV status not recorded). Some clones in this sample may be carry-over from other donors' samples. In DNA form, the CDR3 reads TGTGCCAGCAGCCAGGGGGGGCAGAATCAGCCCCAGCATTTT. It specifies CASSQGGQNQPQHF.